Below are 10 T cell receptor beta chains sequenced from a single sample in a study of blood T cell repertoires in COVID-19. TCRdb's table, derived via immunoSEQ multiplex PCR, lists solely in-frame clones and lacks some. The sample holds almost 350,000 clones, roughly 90% seen once. The sequenced sample consisted of PBMCs or T cells enriched from blood (not recorded which). The receptors originated from a woman aged 25 to 39 who had been exposed to COVID-19.

This clone was counted between two and nine times. V and J are TRBV4-2 and TRBJ1-2, with D perhaps TRBD1 (6 bases). Trimming stripped 0 bases from V and 2 bases from J, with 13 bases between. The CDR3 is 16 amino acids. Germline CDR1 LGHNA, CDR2 YNFKEQ. DNA for the CDR3: TGTGCCAGCAGCCAAGATGGCGGGGGGCCCAACTATGGCTACACCTTC. This gives the protein CASSQDGGGPNYGYTF.

This clone occurred a few times. The rearrangement joins TRBV5-1 to TRBJ2-7; 7 bases match TRBD1. V trimming: 5 bases; J trimming: 5 bases; junction bases outside the gene matches: 16. This CDR3 is 16 amino acids long. From germline, CDR1 is SGHRS and CDR2 YFSETQ. The DNA for the CDR3 is TGCGCCAGCAGTTTTAATACAGGGGTCTCCCGGCACGAGCAGTACTTC. Translating it yields CASSFNTGVSRHEQYF.

The chain employs TRBV2 and TRBJ2-7; D may be TRBD2 (6 bases). The CDR3 runs 14 residues. V lost 2 bases and J lost 3, with 11 bases in between. Per germline, CDR1 SNHLY and CDR2 FYNNEI. The CDR3 DNA reads TGTGCCAGCAGTGAAAGGGCCGGGGGCTACGAGCAGTACTTC. Amino acids: CASSERAGGYEQYF.

The rearrangement joins TRBV5-8 to TRBJ1-4, with 8 bases identical to TRBD1. The CDR3 consists of 15 residues. In germline, CDR1 is SGHTS, CDR2 YDEGEE. V trimming: 5 bases; J trimming: 3 bases; junction bases outside the gene matches: 6. The CDR3 protein is CASRGRTGPNEKLFF. CDR3 bases: TGTGCCAGCAGGGGAAGGACAGGGCCTAATGAAAAACTGTTTTTT.

The rearrangement links TRBV6-4 to TRBJ2-1; a weak D match, TRBD2 (5 bases). The CDR3 consists of 15 residues. Germline V CDR1 and CDR2: MRHNA, SNTAGT. Trimming left V 3 bases short and J 2 bases short, with 11 bases between. The CDR3 DNA follows: TGTGCCAGCAGTGATACGTGGGAGCCCTACAATGAGCAGTTCTTC. This codes for CASSDTWEPYNEQFF.

V usage is TRBV9 and J usage is TRBJ1-1; TRBD1 matches 11 bases. Germline V gene sequence: CDR1 SGDLS, CDR2 YYNGEE. The CDR3 is 17 residues long. V lost 0 bases to trimming and J lost 1 base; unmatched junction nucleotides: 5. CDR3 amino acids: CASSVDRDRGTNTEAFF. Here the CDR3 DNA reads TGTGCCAGCAGCGTAGACCGGGACAGGGGGACGAACACTGAAGCTTTCTTT.

Of note for this clone: This CDR3 is also generated by other DNA sequences in the sample. The rearrangement joins TRBV28 to TRBJ1-4, with 9 bases identical to TRBD1. The CDR3 has 14 residues. J was trimmed by 5 bases and V by 4 bases; bases with no gene match: 2. The germline V gene encodes CDR1 MDHEN and CDR2 SYDVKM. Written as DNA, the CDR3 is TGTGCCAGCAGTTCCGGACAGGGGAATGAAAAACTGTTTTTT. Its protein product is CASSSGQGNEKLFF.

The rearrangement joins TRBV13 to TRBJ2-1, with 12 bases that match TRBD1. V lost 5 bases and J lost 7; bases outside the gene matches: 3. Germline CDR1 reads PRHDT; CDR2 reads FYEKMQ (reference sequence). The CDR3 totals 14 residues. The CDR3 protein is CASSRGQGANEQFF. As DNA, the CDR3 is TGTGCCAGCAGCAGGGGACAGGGGGCGAATGAGCAGTTCTTC.

The rearrangement links TRBV5-4 to TRBJ2-1; 7 nucleotides agree with TRBD1. Germline values: CDR1 SGHNT, CDR2 YYREEE (reference sequence). The CDR3 extends over 16 amino acids. V lost 1 base, J lost 5 bases, and 9 bases stayed unmatched. CDR3 DNA sequence: TGTGCCAGCAGCTTGTCCCCGACAGGGAAGGACAATGAGCAGTTCTTC. This translates into CASSLSPTGKDNEQFF.

The V call is TRBV19, the J call TRBJ1-2; the match to TRBD1 covers 8 bases. The trim removed 4 bases at V and 4 bases at J, leaving 8 bases unmatched. The CDR3 loop spans 15 amino acids. Germline-derived CDR1 and CDR2 are LNHDA and SQIVND (reference sequence). The CDR3 nucleotides read TGTGCCAGTAGTACACCGGGACAGGAGCTCTATGGCTACACCTTC. This encodes CASSTPGQELYGYTF.